What follows are 10 T cell receptor beta chains derived from one specimen sequenced in a study of T cells in women clearing cervical HPV infection (dated by TCRdb to 2016 to 2018). Libraries were made using the immunoSEQ multiplex PCR assay. TCRdb provides this immuneACCESS table in a form limited to in-frame rearrangements. Some clones are lacking; in checked studies, under half of them reflect an unresolved V gene, and why the rest are absent is not known. The table kept for this sample lists some 39,000 clones. Of the sample, around 4% is held by the ten largest clones. The sample consisted of blood buffy coat. These receptors were collected from a woman between 18 and 75 years old with a cervical HPV16 infection that either progressed to CIN3+ or cleared (not recorded which).

A word on this clone: The read terminates 3 residues before the CDR3 end, so the remaining end is supplied by the germline J gene. This chain links TRBV4-2 with TRBJ1-1; 8 nucleotides align to TRBD1. Germline CDR1 reads LGHNA; CDR2 reads YNFKEQ. After removal of 0 bases from V and 2 bases from J, the junction contained 5 bases not matched to a gene. This CDR3 region has 16 residues. The CDR3 is CASSQDPGQGNTEAFF. CDR3 DNA, as far as it was read: TGTGCCAGCAGCCAAGATCCTGGACAGGGAAACACTGAA.

Concerning this clone: The CDR3 end lies 3 residues beyond the end of the read and is filled in from the germline J gene. The chain uses TRBV2 and TRBJ1-2, with 7 bases identical to TRBD1. The V and J ends lost 6 bases and 4 bases, in that order; junction bases with no gene match: 5. This CDR3 contains 13 residues. The germline V gene encodes CDR1 SNHLY and CDR2 FYNNEI. CDR3 sequence: CASRGDSTYGYTF. Partial CDR3 DNA: TGTGCCAGCAGGGGGGACAGTACCTATGGC.

Concerning this clone: The read gets to within 3 residues of the CDR3 end, and the germline J gene fills in the rest. V gene TRBV13 combines with J gene TRBJ2-5; possible D gene TRBD2, 5 bases. CDR1 is PRHDT, CDR2 FYEKMQ, per germline (reference sequence). The CDR3 is 13 amino acids. Trimming shortened V by 1 base and J by 4 bases, and 7 bases separated the two germline ends. CDR3 DNA (partial): TGTGCCAGCAGCTTAGCGGACTTAGAGACC. It is translated as CASSLADLET. The full CDR3 is CASSLADLETQYF.

To note about this clone: The observed sequence ends 3 residues before the CDR3 terminus, with the missing tail filled in from the germline J gene. The V and J genes are TRBV6-2 or TRBV6-3 and TRBJ2-4; D is perhaps TRBD1 (6 bases). V lost 6 bases and J lost 1, with 16 bases in between. Per the germline V gene, CDR1 is MNHEY and CDR2 is SVGEGT. The CDR3 loop spans 16 amino acids. The part of the CDR3 DNA that was read is TGTGCCAGCAGCCGCAACAGGGAAGTGGCCAAAAACATT. It encodes CASSRNREVAKNI. The complete CDR3 sequence is CASSRNREVAKNIQYF.

In the case of this clone: The CDR3 goes on 3 residues after the read ends, and that part is filled in from the germline J gene. Within the sample, other DNA sequences also encode this same CDR3. V usage is TRBV18 and J usage is TRBJ2-7; 7 bases fit TRBD1. With 3 bases clipped from V and 4 bases from J, the junction kept 6 bases outside the gene matches. Germline-derived CDR1 and CDR2 are KGHSH and LQKENI. The CDR3 runs to 14 residues. The CDR3 loop reads CASSPPGQPYEQYF. CDR3 DNA (partial): TGTGCCAGCTCACCTCCGGGACAGCCTTACGAG.

As regards this clone: The observed sequence ends 3 residues before the CDR3 terminus, with the missing tail filled in from the germline J gene. The chain combines TRBV6-4 with TRBJ1-6; TRBD1 agrees at 7 bases. CDR1 and CDR2 from the germline V gene are MRHNA and SNTAGT. The V and J ends lost 8 bases and 9 bases, in that order; junction bases with no gene match: 13. The CDR3 loop spans 15 amino acids. The CDR3 DNA, read in part, is TGTGCCAGCCGGGATTCACAGGGGAGGGGTTCACCC. Encoded protein: CASRDSQGRGSP. The full CDR3 is CASRDSQGRGSPLHF.

A word on this clone: The observed sequence ends 3 residues before the CDR3 terminus, with the missing tail filled in from the germline J gene. This chain links TRBV20-1 with TRBJ2-2, with D unresolved. V gave up 2 bases and J gave up 5 bases, with 15 bases separating them. CDR1 is DFQATT, CDR2 SNEGSKA, per germline (reference sequence). The CDR3 contains 15 residues. This CDR3 reads CSARPLPGETGELFF. The CDR3 DNA, read in part, is TGCAGTGCTAGACCTTTGCCGGGTGAAACCGGGGAG.

To note about this clone: The CDR3 end falls 3 residues outside the read, so it is completed with the germline J gene. V is TRBV7-3 and J is TRBJ2-3; 14 nucleotides align to TRBD2. The CDR3 has 18 amino acids. The ends lost 5 bases at V and 0 bases at J; junction bases unmatched: 7. Germline V gives CDR1 SGHTA, CDR2 FQGTGA. CDR3 amino acids: CASSHQGTSGGSTDTQYF. CDR3 bases read: TGTGCCAGCAGCCACCAAGGGACTAGCGGGGGAAGCACAGATACG. The full variable domain, with the rest looked up from reference TRBV7-3 and TRBJ2-3, is GAGVSQTPSNKVTEKGKYVELRCDPISGHTALYWYRQSLGQGPEFLIYFQGTGAADDSGLPNDRFFAVRPEGSVSTLKIQRTERGDSAVYLCASSHQGTSGGSTDTQYFGPGTRLTVL.

Details on this clone: The read is 3 residues too short to cover the CDR3 end, so that end is filled in from the germline J gene. The chain couples TRBV30 to TRBJ1-2; tentative D call: TRBD1 (6 bases). The CDR3 runs 15 residues. The germline gives CDR1 GTSNPN, CDR2 SVGIG (reference sequence). V lost 2 bases and J lost 3, with 16 bases in between. CDR3 protein: CAWSPAYRAYYGYTF. CDR3 DNA, as far as it was read: TGTGCCTGGAGTCCCGCCTACAGGGCGTACTATGGC.

For this clone: The read ends 3 residues early relative to the CDR3; the germline J gene fills the gap. The rearrangement joins TRBV6-2 or TRBV6-3 to TRBJ2-4; 9 bases are shared with TRBD1. This CDR3 has 13 amino acids. In germline, CDR1 is MNHEY, CDR2 SVGEGT. Incomplete CDR3 DNA: TGTGCCAGCAGAACGGGACAGGGTTATTTT. As protein: CASRTGQGYF. The CDR3, in full, reads CASRTGQGYFQYF.